This T cell receptor (beta chain) was sequenced during a study of Graves' ophthalmopathy and Graves' hyperthyroidism. Findings and caveats of the study: Sensitivity of roughly 88% and specificity of approximately 81% were achieved when a 13-signature model separated ophthalmopathy from stable hyperthyroidism.

In its sample, this clonotype was seen many times. Its specificity is unknown. RNA transcripts provided the template for amplifying TCR beta CDR3 regions. RT-PCR with HTBI primers came first, then second-round multiplex PCR. TCRdb re-derived calls from the multiplex PCR reads in MiXCR, one entry per CDR3 protein. The table has 740,000 or so distinct CDR3 sequences, 35% to 50% seen once. Trimming pared 4 bases from V and 4 bases from J, leaving 8 bases between. The CDR3 has 12 residues. Per germline, CDR1 LNHNV and CDR2 YYDKDF (reference sequence). This clonotype originated in an adult man with Graves' ophthalmopathy. The chain is built from TRBV15 and TRBJ2-7; D not certain. Sequencing used peripheral blood. CDR3 region: CATSTVGYEQYF. The DNA for the CDR3 is TGTGCCACCAGCACAGTGGGTTACGAGCAGTACTTC.